The sequence of this T cell receptor (beta chain) was determined in a study of T cell changes during pregnancy in multiple sclerosis. This table comes from immunoSEQ multiplex PCR, and its TCRdb copy is limited to in-frame clones, with some not included. The data show more than 70,000 clones, approximately 89% seen once. The germline V gene has CDR1 SQVTM and CDR2 ANQGSEA. The trim removed 7 bases at V and 1 base at J, leaving 8 bases unmatched. The length of the CDR3 is 14 residues. The sequenced sample was peripheral blood, obtained before pregnancy. The gene calls are TRBV29-1 and TRBJ1-1; TRBD1 aligns across 8 bases. The source of this sequence is a female donor with multiple sclerosis, enrolled in a pregnancy study. DNA of the CDR3: TGCAGCGCCCGCCTGACAGGGGCGAACACTGAAGCTTTCTTT. Protein product: CSARLTGANTEAFF. The full variable domain, completed using reference TRBV29-1 and TRBJ1-1, is SAVISQKPSRDICQRGTSLTIQCQVDSQVTMMFWYRQQPGQSLTLIATANQGSEATYESGFVIDKFPISRPNLTFSTLTVSNMSPEDSSIYLCSARLTGANTEAFFGQGTRLTVV.